Described below is a single T cell receptor (beta chain) sequence and its context. Its antigen is undetermined. This entry belongs to a study of blood T cells in healthy people across ages. Study-level results: Diversity estimated from one million T cells was considered an underestimate.

Deletions cut 3 bases from V and 4 bases from J, with 9 bases between. The CDR3 has 14 residues. The second PCR ran about 6 to 11 cycles with a sample-barcoded 5' primer and J-beta primers. TCRdb passed the 5' RACE reads through MiXCR, listing each CDR3 protein once. The sample lists 550,000 to 750,000 distinct CDR3 sequences, 21% occurring once. PBMCs were isolated at a quantity of at least 7 million per sample. Sequencing input: blood. The chain carries TRBV12-3 or TRBV12-4 and TRBJ1-4; no firm D call. The TCR originated in a man between 65 and 85 years old in good health. CDR3 sequence reads: CASSLTAHNEKLFF. The CDR3 bases are TGTGCCAGCAGTTTGACGGCACATAATGAAAAACTGTTTTTT.